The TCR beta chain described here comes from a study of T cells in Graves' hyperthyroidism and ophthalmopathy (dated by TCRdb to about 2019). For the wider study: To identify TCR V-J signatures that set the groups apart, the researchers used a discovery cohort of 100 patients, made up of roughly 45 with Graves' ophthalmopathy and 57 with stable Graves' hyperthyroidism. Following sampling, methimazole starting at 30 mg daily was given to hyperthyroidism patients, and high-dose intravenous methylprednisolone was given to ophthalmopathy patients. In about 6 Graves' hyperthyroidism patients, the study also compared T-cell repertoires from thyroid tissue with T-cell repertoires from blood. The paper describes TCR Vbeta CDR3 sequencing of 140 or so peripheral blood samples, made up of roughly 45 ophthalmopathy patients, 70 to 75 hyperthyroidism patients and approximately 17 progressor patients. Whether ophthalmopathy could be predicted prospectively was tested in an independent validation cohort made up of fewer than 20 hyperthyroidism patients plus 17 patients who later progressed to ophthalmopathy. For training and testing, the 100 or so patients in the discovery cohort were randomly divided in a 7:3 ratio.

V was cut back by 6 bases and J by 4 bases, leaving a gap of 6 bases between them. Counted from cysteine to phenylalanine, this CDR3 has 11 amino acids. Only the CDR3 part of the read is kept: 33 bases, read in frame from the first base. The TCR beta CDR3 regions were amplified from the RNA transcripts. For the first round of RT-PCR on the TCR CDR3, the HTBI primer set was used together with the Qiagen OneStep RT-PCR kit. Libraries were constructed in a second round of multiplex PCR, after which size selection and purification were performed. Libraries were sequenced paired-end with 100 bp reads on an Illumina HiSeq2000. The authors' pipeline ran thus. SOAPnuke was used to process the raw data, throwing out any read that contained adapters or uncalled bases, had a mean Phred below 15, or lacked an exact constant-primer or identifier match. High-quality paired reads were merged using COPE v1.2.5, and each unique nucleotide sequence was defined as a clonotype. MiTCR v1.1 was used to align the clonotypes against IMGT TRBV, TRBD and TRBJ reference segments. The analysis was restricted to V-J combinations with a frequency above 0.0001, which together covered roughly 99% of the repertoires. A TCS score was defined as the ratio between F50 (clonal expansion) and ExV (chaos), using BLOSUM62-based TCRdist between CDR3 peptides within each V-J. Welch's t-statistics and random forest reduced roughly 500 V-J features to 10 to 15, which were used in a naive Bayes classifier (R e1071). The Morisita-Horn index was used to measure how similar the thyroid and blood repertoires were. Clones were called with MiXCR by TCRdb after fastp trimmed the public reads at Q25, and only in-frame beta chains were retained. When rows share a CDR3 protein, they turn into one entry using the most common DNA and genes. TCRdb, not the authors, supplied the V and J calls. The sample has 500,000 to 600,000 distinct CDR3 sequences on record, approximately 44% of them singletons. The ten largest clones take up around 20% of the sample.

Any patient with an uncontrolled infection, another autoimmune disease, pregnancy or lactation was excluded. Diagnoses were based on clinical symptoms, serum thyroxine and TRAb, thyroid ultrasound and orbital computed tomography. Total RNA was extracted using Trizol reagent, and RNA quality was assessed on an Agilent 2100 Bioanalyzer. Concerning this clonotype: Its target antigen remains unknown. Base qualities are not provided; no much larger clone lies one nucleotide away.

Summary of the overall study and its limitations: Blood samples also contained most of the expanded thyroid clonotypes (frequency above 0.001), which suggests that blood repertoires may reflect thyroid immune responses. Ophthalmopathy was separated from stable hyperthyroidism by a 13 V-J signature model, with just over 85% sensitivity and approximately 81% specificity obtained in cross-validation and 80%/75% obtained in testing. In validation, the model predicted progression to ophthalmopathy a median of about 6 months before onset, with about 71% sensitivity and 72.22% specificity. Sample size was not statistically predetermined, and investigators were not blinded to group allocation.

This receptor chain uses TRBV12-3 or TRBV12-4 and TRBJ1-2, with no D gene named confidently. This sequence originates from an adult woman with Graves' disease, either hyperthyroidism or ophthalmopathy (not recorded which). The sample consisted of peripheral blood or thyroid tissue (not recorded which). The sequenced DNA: TGTGCCAGCAGCACAAGCTATGGCTACACCTTC. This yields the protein CASSTSYGYTF.